This T cell receptor (beta chain) was sequenced during a study of Graves' ophthalmopathy and Graves' hyperthyroidism. About the study: Untreated patients at initial diagnosis provided peripheral blood.

CDR3 length: 12 amino acids. Germline CDR1 PRHDT, CDR2 FYEKMQ (reference sequence). Trimming took 5 bases from V and 3 from J, leaving 8 bases between them. This clonotype was observed many times. RNA transcripts served as template for amplifying TCR beta CDR3 sequences. Second-round multiplex PCR came after first-round RT-PCR with HTBI primers. MiXCR, applied by TCRdb to the multiplex PCR reads, yields one record per CDR3 protein. The repertoire consists of around 400,000 distinct CDR3 sequences, with about a sixth occurring once and the leading ten covering roughly 1.5%. This TCR was sampled from a woman aged 18 to 35 with Graves' ophthalmopathy. V usage is TRBV13 and J usage is TRBJ2-7; D gene unclear. Sequenced input: peripheral blood. The DNA for the CDR3 is TGTGCCAGCAGCCTCAACAACTACGAGCAGTACTTC. Residues: CASSLNNYEQYF.